Listed below are T cell receptor beta chains from one sample, sequenced in a study of CD8 T cells in ankylosing spondylitis. TCRdb re-analysed the 5' RACE reads in MiXCR, keeping a single row per CDR3 protein. The data hold roughly 440,000 distinct CDR3 sequences, with roughly 17% observed a single time. Material: blood, either unsorted or a sorted T cell fraction (not recorded which). These receptors came from a male donor with ankylosing spondylitis. Each CDR3 is given with its conserved first and last residue. The order of the fields is clone size, D gene, V gene, J gene, CDR3 DNA, CDR3 protein. D genes are given only for firm matches. Clone size is stated in some rows and not others, as once, few, many or a class when expanded.

clone size: many; D gene: TRBD2; V gene: TRBV29-1; J gene: TRBJ2-3; CDR3 DNA: TGCAGCGTCGCTAGCGGAGATACGCAGTATTTT; CDR3 protein: CSVASGDTQYF
clone size: few; D gene: .; V gene: TRBV18; J gene: TRBJ2-1; CDR3 DNA: TGTGCCAGCTCACCACCGGGAGGCGGCTTAAAGAATGAGCAGTTCTTC; CDR3 protein: CASSPPGGGLKNEQFF
clone size: many; D gene: .; V gene: TRBV20-1; J gene: TRBJ2-7; CDR3 DNA: TGCAGTGCTAGAGGGGACCGAGCCTACGAGCAGTACTTC; CDR3 protein: CSARGDRAYEQYF
clone size: few; D gene: .; V gene: TRBV7-2; J gene: TRBJ2-7; CDR3 DNA: TGTGCCAGCAGCGCAATAAGGACGGGACACGCTATGGGTGAGCAGTACTTC; CDR3 protein: CASSAIRTGHAMGEQYF
clone size: .; D gene: TRBD1; V gene: TRBV28; J gene: TRBJ1-2; CDR3 DNA: TGTGCCAGCAGTTTTCGGACAGGGAACTATGGCTACACCTTC; CDR3 protein: CASSFRTGNYGYTF
clone size: .; D gene: .; V gene: TRBV7-8; J gene: TRBJ1-2; CDR3 DNA: TGTGCCAGCAGCTTAGGGACTCGGGGGGCTAACTATGGCTACACCTTC; CDR3 protein: CASSLGTRGANYGYTF
clone size: once; D gene: .; V gene: TRBV3-1; J gene: TRBJ1-1; CDR3 DNA: TGTGCCAGCAGCCGGGTCTTTCCAAACACTGAAGCTTTCTTT; CDR3 protein: CASSRVFPNTEAFF
clone size: .; D gene: TRBD2; V gene: TRBV7-3; J gene: TRBJ2-1; CDR3 DNA: TGTGCCAGCAGCTCGCTAGCGGGGGGGTCCTACAATGAGCAGTTCTTC; CDR3 protein: CASSSLAGGSYNEQFF
clone size: many; D gene: .; V gene: TRBV12-3/TRBV12-4; J gene: TRBJ2-3; CDR3 DNA: TGTGCCAGCACCGGGAGCACAGATACGCAGTATTTT; CDR3 protein: CASTGSTDTQYF
clone size: .; D gene: TRBD2; V gene: TRBV28; J gene: TRBJ2-3; CDR3 DNA: TGTGCCAGCAGCCCCGCCGCCTGGGGTAGCGGGAGCACAGATACGCAGTATTTT; CDR3 protein: CASSPAAWGSGSTDTQYF
clone size: .; D gene: TRBD2; V gene: TRBV9; J gene: TRBJ2-5; CDR3 DNA: TGTGCCAGCAGCACCCGAGCGGGGGGCAGTGAGACCCAGTACTTC; CDR3 protein: CASSTRAGGSETQYF
clone size: .; D gene: .; V gene: TRBV15; J gene: TRBJ1-2; CDR3 DNA: TGTGCCACCAGCAGAGATGGAGGCCTGGGGGGCTACACCTTC; CDR3 protein: CATSRDGGLGGYTF
clone size: .; D gene: TRBD2; V gene: TRBV3-1; J gene: TRBJ2-7; CDR3 DNA: TGTGCCAGCAGCCAACGAGGGAGGGGTACTGGAAGCAACGAGCAGTACTTC; CDR3 protein: CASSQRGRGTGSNEQYF
clone size: .; D gene: TRBD1; V gene: TRBV10-3; J gene: TRBJ1-6; CDR3 DNA: TGTGCCAACGAGGAACAGGGGCGGAATTCACCCCTCCACTTT; CDR3 protein: CANEEQGRNSPLHF
clone size: .; D gene: TRBD2; V gene: TRBV6-5; J gene: TRBJ2-7; CDR3 DNA: TGTGCCAGCAGTACTAGCGGAGGGGGGGCCTACGAGCAGTACTTC; CDR3 protein: CASSTSGGGAYEQYF
clone size: few; D gene: .; V gene: TRBV20-1; J gene: TRBJ1-6; CDR3 DNA: TGCAGTGCCCCCATGGGGGGGCTGGTTTCACCCCTCCACTTT; CDR3 protein: CSAPMGGLVSPLHF
clone size: .; D gene: .; V gene: TRBV24-1; J gene: TRBJ2-7; CDR3 DNA: TGTGCCACCAGTGATTTTCGCTACGAGCAGTACTTC; CDR3 protein: CATSDFRYEQYF
clone size: .; D gene: .; V gene: TRBV2; J gene: TRBJ2-2; CDR3 DNA: TGTGCCAGCAGTGAGTCAGACAGGTGGCTGTTTTTT; CDR3 protein: CASSESDRWLFF
clone size: .; D gene: TRBD1; V gene: TRBV7-8; J gene: TRBJ1-3; CDR3 DNA: TGTGCCAGCAGCCGACGGACAGGGGCCGACTCTGGAAACACCATATATTTT; CDR3 protein: CASSRRTGADSGNTIYF
clone size: few; D gene: .; V gene: TRBV20-1; J gene: TRBJ2-1; CDR3 DNA: TGCAGTGCCCTGTCCGGACAGAGCTCCTACAATGAGCAGTTCTTC; CDR3 protein: CSALSGQSSYNEQFF
clone size: few; D gene: .; V gene: TRBV4-1; J gene: TRBJ1-1; CDR3 DNA: TGCGCCAGCAGCCAAGTTAGCCTTGGGACGCCCACTGAAGCTTTCTTT; CDR3 protein: CASSQVSLGTPTEAFF
clone size: .; D gene: .; V gene: TRBV6-5; J gene: TRBJ2-1; CDR3 DNA: TGTGCCAGTTGGGACGGCAATGAGCAGTTCTTC; CDR3 protein: CASWDGNEQFF
clone size: many; D gene: TRBD2; V gene: TRBV12-3/TRBV12-4; J gene: TRBJ2-2; CDR3 DNA: TGTGCCAGCAGCATAGGGACTAGCGGGAACACCGGGGAGCTGTTTTTT; CDR3 protein: CASSIGTSGNTGELFF
clone size: .; D gene: .; V gene: TRBV7-9; J gene: TRBJ1-2; CDR3 DNA: TGTGCCAGCAGCTTCACAGGGACCTATGGCTACACCTTC; CDR3 protein: CASSFTGTYGYTF
clone size: few; D gene: TRBD1; V gene: TRBV5-1; J gene: TRBJ1-2; CDR3 DNA: TGCGCCAGCAGCTTTTATACAGGGGCTAACTATGGCTACACCTTC; CDR3 protein: CASSFYTGANYGYTF
clone size: many; D gene: TRBD2; V gene: TRBV2; J gene: TRBJ2-7; CDR3 DNA: TGTGCCAGCAGGATTCGGGGGGGCGAGCAGTACTTC; CDR3 protein: CASRIRGGEQYF
clone size: .; D gene: TRBD1; V gene: TRBV7-2; J gene: TRBJ2-7; CDR3 DNA: TGTGCCAGCAGCTTGGACAGGCCCTCCTACGAGCAGTACTTC; CDR3 protein: CASSLDRPSYEQYF